The clone carrying this T cell receptor beta chain showed up just once. Its antigen is currently unknown. A junction boundary mismatches the germline segment, possibly from a read error. Unsorted PBMC DNA was sequenced on ten immunoSEQ deep assay plates. Profiling relied on immunoSEQ multiplex PCR, and the TCRdb table lists in-frame clones only, not all of them. The sample lists some 450,000 clones, about 74% occurring once. The data originate from a study of shared clonotypes between healthy human individuals. The donor population consisted of healthy HIV-negative adults with no recent acute infections or vaccinations. The study, taken as a whole, reports: Only blood underwent sampling, and tissue repertoires likely differ.

Germline-derived CDR1 and CDR2 are MGHRA and YSYEKL. The CDR3 contains 16 residues. The sequenced material came from PBMCs. The receptor comes from a woman aged 40 to 50 in good health. Some clones in this sample may be carry-over from other donors' samples. V and J are TRBV4-1 and TRBJ2-5; possibly TRBD2 for D (5 bases). In nucleotides, the CDR3 is TGCGCCAGCAGCCAAGAGAACCTGTGGAGGCGGCCCATGGCAGACTTC. Translated: CASSQENLWRRPMADF.